Each of the 27 T cell receptor beta chains below was sequenced from the same sample in a study of vaccination and CD4 T cells after COVID-19. These receptors' antigens are unknown. Treatment given: roughly ten-day PBMC culture with coronavirus spike peptide pools or control peptides (ViraFEST assay). Sequencing of DNA taken from cultured CD4+ T cells relied on the Oncomine TCR Beta short-read assay. Via MiXCR, TCRdb re-called the PCR reads, giving one row per CDR3 protein. The profile covers fewer than 15,000 distinct CDR3 sequences, with approximately 57% appearing a single time and about 12% taken by the ten largest. Sequences were obtained from CD4+ T cells from blood, cultured in vitro. These receptors originate from a human donor who had recovered from COVID-19.

This clonotype was observed a few times. This chain connects TRBV6-5 to TRBJ2-7; 9 nucleotides line up with TRBD2. The ends lost 4 bases at V and 2 bases at J; junction bases unmatched: 9. This CDR3 region has 16 residues. Germline-derived CDR1 and CDR2 are MNHEY and SVGAGI. CDR3 sequence reads: CASSLQLAGLPYEQYF. CDR3 sequence (DNA): TGTGCCAGCAGTTTACAACTAGCGGGCCTACCCTACGAGCAGTACTTC.

V and J are TRBV19 and TRBJ2-5, with TRBD2 identical over 7 bases. Germline V gives CDR1 LNHDA, CDR2 SQIVND (reference sequence). V shed 6 bases and J 4 bases; nucleotides not matched to a gene: 5. The CDR3 runs 13 residues. The CDR3 loop is CASRGGYRETQYF. CDR3 coding DNA: TGTGCCAGTAGGGGGGGGTACCGAGAGACCCAGTACTTC.

This chain links TRBV7-9 with TRBJ2-5; D might be TRBD1 (6 bases). The CDR3 is 12 amino acids. With 8 bases removed from V and 4 bases from J, the gap between germline ends came to 11 bases. Germline V lookup: CDR1 SEHNR, CDR2 FQNEAQ (reference sequence). The CDR3 loop is CASRGGGETQYF. For the CDR3, the DNA is TGTGCCAGCCGAGGGGGTGGAGAGACCCAGTACTTC.

The rearrangement joins TRBV19 to TRBJ1-6, with D possibly TRBD1 on 5 matching bases. CDR1 LNHDA and CDR2 SQIVND come from the germline V gene (reference sequence). The CDR3 has 15 residues. V lost 4 bases and J 5 bases, leaving 12 bases between the germline ends. The DNA of the CDR3 is TGTGCCAGTAGTAGGGGGGGTTTGGATAATTCACCCCTCCACTTT. Its translation: CASSRGGLDNSPLHF.

The CDR3 DNA sequence: TGTGCCAGCAGCTTAGGTTTTGGGGCAGGGAGTTTAGAGGAGACCCAGTACTTC. Encoded protein: CASSLGFGAGSLEETQYF. The chain combines TRBV7-2 with TRBJ2-5, with D possibly being TRBD1 or TRBD2 (5 bases each). V was trimmed by 1 base and J by 5 bases, leaving 23 bases between them. The CDR3 length is 18 residues. Germline V gene data show CDR1 as SGHTA and CDR2 as FQGNSA.

J is TRBJ2-5 and V is TRBV20-1; 9 bases are shared with TRBD1. The CDR3 loop spans 16 amino acids. CDR1 is DFQATT, CDR2 SNEGSKA, per germline (reference sequence). V shed 6 bases, J shed 4 bases, and the junction held 15 bases outside the gene matches. The CDR3 sequence: CSAVGVLGQGLETQYF. CDR3 coding DNA: TGCAGTGCCGTGGGGGTCCTTGGACAGGGGTTAGAGACCCAGTACTTC.

The gene calls are TRBV27 and TRBJ2-1; maybe TRBD2 (5 bases). This CDR3 contains 17 residues. Trimming removed 2 bases from V and 0 bases from J, with 14 bases in between. Per germline, CDR1 MNHEY and CDR2 SMNVEV (reference sequence). The CDR3 spells CASSLRVALTSYNEQFF. The CDR3 DNA sequence: TGTGCCAGCAGTTTAAGGGTAGCGCTCACCTCCTACAATGAGCAGTTCTTC.

The rearrangement joins TRBV28 to TRBJ1-1, with 7 bases matching TRBD1. The length of the CDR3 is 14 residues. The ends lost 5 bases at V and 0 bases at J; junction bases unmatched: 3. CDR1 is MDHEN and CDR2 is SYDVKM in the germline V gene. The CDR3 is CASSPGTVNTEAFF. Here the CDR3 DNA reads TGTGCCAGCAGTCCCGGGACAGTGAACACTGAAGCTTTCTTT.

A few counts support this clonotype. The chain uses TRBV27 and TRBJ1-2; the match to TRBD1 covers 10 bases. Germline V gives CDR1 MNHEY, CDR2 SMNVEV (reference sequence). V was pared by 2 bases and J by 5 bases, with 5 bases of the junction left unmatched. The CDR3 consists of 15 residues. The chain's CDR3 is CASSLGRDRGYGYTF. The CDR3 DNA reads TGTGCCAGCAGTTTAGGCCGGGACAGGGGTTATGGCTACACCTTC.

V and J are TRBV18 and TRBJ2-3; D unclear. The V and J ends lost 6 bases and 4 bases respectively, with 14 bases between them. CDR3 length equals 14 residues. CDR1 is KGHSH and CDR2 is LQKENI in the germline V gene. The CDR3 here is CASSSDVGSDTQYF. In nucleotides, the CDR3 is TGTGCCAGCTCCTCCGATGTCGGGTCAGATACGCAGTATTTT.

DNA of the CDR3: TGTGCCAGCAGCCACACCACTGGGAGGAAGATCGACGAGCAGTACTTC. Its protein product is CASSHTTGRKIDEQYF. V gene TRBV7-9 combines with J gene TRBJ2-7, with a tentative D call TRBD2 (6 bases). There are 16 residues in the CDR3. V was shortened by 5 bases and J by 5 bases, with 22 bases between the two germline ends. Germline V gene data show CDR1 as SEHNR and CDR2 as FQNEAQ (reference sequence).

This clonotype has only a few counts. This rearrangement joins TRBV28 to TRBJ1-5; no reliable D call. V was pared by 2 bases and J by 4 bases, with 15 bases between. CDR3 length: 16 amino acids. From germline, CDR1 is MDHEN and CDR2 SYDVKM. The CDR3 nucleotides are TGTGCCAGCAGTTTAATAATCGGGGTAAATAATCAGCCCCAGCATTTT. Protein product: CASSLIIGVNNQPQHF.

This sequence joins TRBV7-6 and TRBJ1-5; 10 nucleotides align to TRBD1. CDR1 SGHVS and CDR2 FNYEAQ come from the germline V gene. This CDR3 is 16 amino acids long. V dropped 4 bases and J dropped 3; count of bases not matched to a gene: 6. CDR3 in DNA: TGTGCCAGCAGCTCAGGGACAGGGGAATCCAATCAGCCCCAGCATTTT. Its translation: CASSSGTGESNQPQHF. Full variable domain (outside the CDR3, taken from reference TRBV7-6 and TRBJ1-5): GAGVSQSPRYKVTKRGQDVALRCDPISGHVSLYWYRQALGQGPEFLTYFNYEAQQDKSGLPNDRFSAERPEGSISTLTIQRTEQRDSAMYRCASSSGTGESNQPQHFGDGTRLSIL.

The V gene is TRBV6-1, the J gene TRBJ2-3; 9 bases line up with TRBD2. The CDR3 is made up of 16 amino acids. Losses at the gene ends were 10 bases for V and 4 bases for J; bases not matched to a gene: 15. Per germline, CDR1 MNHNS and CDR2 SASEGT. CDR3 loop: CATYLLAGESADTQYF. The CDR3 bases are TGTGCCACTTACCTATTAGCGGGAGAAAGCGCAGATACGCAGTATTTT.

The rearrangement links TRBV9 to TRBJ2-1; no firm D call. Germline lookup yields CDR1 SGDLS and CDR2 YYNGEE. The germline V and J ends were trimmed by 0 bases and 6 bases, with 10 bases remaining between them. The CDR3 is 14 amino acids. CDR3 protein: CASSVDGPPNEQFF. Written as DNA, the CDR3 is TGTGCCAGCAGCGTAGATGGACCCCCCAATGAGCAGTTCTTC.

The gene calls are TRBV19 and TRBJ1-2, with D perhaps TRBD1 (5 bases). Germline CDR1 is LNHDA and CDR2 is SQIVND (reference sequence). The CDR3 totals 13 residues. The V gene lost 3 bases and the J gene lost 4 bases, with 9 bases spanning the gap. CDR3 DNA: TGTGCCAGTAGTATGGCAGGGTTCTATGGCTACACCTTC. Translation: CASSMAGFYGYTF.

The J gene is TRBJ2-7, the V gene TRBV6-2 or TRBV6-3; the D is unclear. V gave up 5 bases and J gave up 3 bases, with 11 bases separating them. The CDR3 consists of 13 residues. Germline lookup yields CDR1 MNHEY and CDR2 SVGEGT. Here the CDR3 reads CASSLRTNYEQYF. The CDR3 bases are TGTGCCAGCAGTCTCCGGACCAACTACGAGCAGTACTTC.

This chain joins TRBV6-1 and TRBJ1-2, with 7 bases lining up with TRBD1. V lost 8 bases to trimming and J lost 3 bases; unmatched junction nucleotides: 9. The CDR3 covers 14 residues. Germline CDR1 reads MNHNS; CDR2 reads SASEGT. CDR3 sequence reads: CASRASGGYYGYTF. The CDR3, as DNA: TGTGCCAGCCGCGCGTCAGGGGGTTACTATGGCTACACCTTC.

The V gene is TRBV11-2, the J gene TRBJ2-1, with D unclear. The V end lost 5 bases, the J end lost 6 bases, and 17 bases lay between the germline ends. Per germline, CDR1 SGHAT and CDR2 FQNNGV. This CDR3 region has 15 residues. In DNA, the CDR3 is TGTGCCAGCAGCCCTATGGCCATTCTACCCAATGAGCAGTTCTTC. This sequence encodes CASSPMAILPNEQFF.

The chain joins TRBV7-2 to TRBJ2-1; 8 bases align to TRBD2. CDR3 length: 16 amino acids. Germline CDR1 is SGHTA and CDR2 is FQGNSA. J lost 0 bases, V lost 3 bases, and 4 bases had no gene match. Here the CDR3 DNA reads TGTGCCAGCAGCTTTACGGGAGGGAGCTCCTACAATGAGCAGTTCTTC. This codes for CASSFTGGSSYNEQFF.

This chain links TRBV28 with TRBJ2-7; 10 nucleotides match TRBD2. The CDR3 has 16 amino acids. Germline CDR1 reads MDHEN; CDR2 reads SYDVKM. V shed 4 bases and J 3 bases; nucleotides not matched to a gene: 9. CDR3: CASSYIFGTSDYEQYF. In DNA, the CDR3 is TGTGCCAGCAGTTATATTTTCGGGACTAGCGACTACGAGCAGTACTTC.

This chain links TRBV10-3 with TRBJ1-4; tentatively, D is TRBD1 (5 bases). Germline CDR1 ENHRY, CDR2 SYGVKD. Trimming pared 8 bases from V and 4 bases from J, leaving 11 bases between. CDR3 length: 13 amino acids. The CDR3 sequence is CAISGSFNEKLFF. The CDR3 coding sequence is TGTGCCATCTCAGGGTCCTTTAATGAAAAACTGTTTTTT.

The CDR3 loop is CASSLADAARSYTF. The CDR3 coding sequence is TGCGCCAGCAGCTTGGCCGATGCTGCCAGGAGCTACACCTTC. The genes are TRBV5-1 and TRBJ1-2, with D unclear. CDR3 length: 14 residues. From germline, CDR1 is SGHRS and CDR2 YFSETQ. V lost 0 bases, J lost 9 bases, and 15 bases lay in between. The full variable domain, with the rest looked up from reference TRBV5-1 and TRBJ1-2, is KAGVTQTPRYLIKTRGQQVTLSCSPISGHRSVSWYQQTPGQGLQFLFEYFSETQRNKGNFPGRFSGRQFSNSRSEMNVSTLELGDSALYLCASSLADAARSYTFGSGTRLTVV.

In this sample, this clonotype turned up a few times. The CDR3 DNA reads as TGTGCCAGCAGAGCCGCAGGGGGCGCCTCTAACGGGGCTTTCTTT. It encodes CASRAAGGASNGAFF. This sequence joins TRBV6-1 and TRBJ1-1, with 8 bases that match TRBD1. Germline loops: CDR1 MNHNS, CDR2 SASEGT. The CDR3 spans 15 residues. J was trimmed by 11 bases and V by 6 bases; bases with no gene match: 17.

The chain couples TRBV30 to TRBJ2-5, with 7 positions matching TRBD1. The CDR3 sequence is 14 residues long. CDR1 is GTSNPN and CDR2 is SVGIG in the germline V gene (reference sequence). With 2 bases clipped from V and 1 base from J, the junction kept 4 bases outside the gene matches. CDR3 protein: CAWSRGPGQETQYF. Here the CDR3 DNA reads TGTGCCTGGAGTAGGGGGCCCGGCCAAGAGACCCAGTACTTC. The full variable domain, with the rest looked up from reference TRBV30 and TRBJ2-5, is SQTIHQWPATLVQPVGSPLSLECTVEGTSNPNLYWYRQAAGRGLQLLFYSVGIGQISSEVPQNLSASRPQDRQFILSSKKLLLSDSGFYLCAWSRGPGQETQYFGPGTRLLVL.

The sample holds a few counts of this clonotype. The chain carries TRBV28 and TRBJ2-5; 8 bases are a match to TRBD2. The CDR3 sequence is 14 residues long. Losses at the gene ends were 5 bases for V and 5 bases for J; bases not matched to a gene: 7. The germline gives CDR1 MDHEN, CDR2 SYDVKM. The DNA for the CDR3 is TGTGCCAGCAGTACCCCGGGACTAGACGAGACCCAGTACTTC. The encoded protein is CASSTPGLDETQYF.

This clonotype appeared a few times. The V call is TRBV7-9, the J call TRBJ1-2; maybe TRBD1 (5 bases). The germline V and J ends were trimmed by 4 bases and 7 bases, with 10 bases remaining between them. The germline V gene has CDR1 SEHNR and CDR2 FQNEAQ (reference sequence). CDR3 length: 12 residues. The CDR3 sequence: CASSSRQFGYTF. The CDR3 coding sequence is TGTGCCAGCAGCTCTAGACAGTTTGGCTACACCTTC.